This T cell receptor beta chain was documented in a study of neoadjuvant nivolumab and ipilimumab in lung cancer. Points from the study as a whole: Pretherapy blood TCR richness correlated positively with resected tumor richness. Compared with tumor-adjacent uninvolved lung, resected tumors showed greater richness and clonality.

Using immunoSEQ multiplex PCR, the repertoire was profiled, and TCRdb retains in-frame clones only, with some absent. The profile shows about 3,000 clones, 88% of them singletons. Notes on this clone: Its antigen is currently unknown.

The CDR3 is made up of 14 amino acids. With 8 bases removed from V and 4 bases from J, the gap between germline ends came to 16 bases. In germline, CDR1 is MNHNY, CDR2 SVGAGI (reference sequence). The material was tumor tissue, obtained after neoadjuvant nivolumab, alone or with ipilimumab, at or shortly before surgery. This clonotype was obtained from an adult with non-small cell lung cancer. This chain joins TRBV6-6 and TRBJ2-3; the D gene is possibly TRBD2 (5 bases). The CDR3 DNA is TGTGCCAGCTTCACTAGTTACCGCGCAGATACGCAGTATTTT. Residues: CASFTSYRADTQYF.